Below, one TCR beta chain is given with its context. The antigen it recognizes is unknown. Base qualities are not recorded, but no much larger clone differs from it by a single base. Using the deep immunoSEQ assay, multiplex PCR amplified TCR CDR3 regions from genomic DNA. Genomic DNA extracted from each cell subset was distributed evenly over all wells of several immunoSEQ 96-well plates, and each plate served as one replicate. For sorted subsets, each replicate PCR was loaded with about 0.2 ug genomic DNA, equivalent to about 33,000 T cell genomes. Purified libraries were quantified with a Qubit 3.0 fluorometer, sized on a Bioanalyzer 2100, and re-quantified with the KAPA Library Quantification kit. Every immunoSEQ 96-well plate was sequenced on a separate single-read 150-cycle Illumina NextSeq 550 flow cell. The paper's processing steps were these. The immunoSEQ output contained only junctional sequences without quality scores, so filtering could not match that applied to full-length reads. Sequences were annotated with PyIR, a Python wrapper for IgBLAST v1.9, and V/J genes and CDR3 were assigned using IMGT germline references. Reads were removed for weak V/J assignments (E-value above 1e-6), missing CDR3, stop codons, out-of-frame junctions, or ambiguous translated residues. V3J clonotypes were defined as sequences sharing an identical inferred V gene, J gene, and CDR3 amino acid sequence. The percentage overlap between two repertoires was calculated by dividing the number of shared unique clonotypes by the size of the smaller repertoire. Three approaches were used to assess repertoire richness: RTK rarefaction, the Chao1 estimator, and Recon v2.1 estimates of unobserved clonotypes. Generation probabilities for all TCRbeta clonotypes obtained by the gDNA method from a few donors were computed using OLGA. TCRdb's version of the immuneACCESS table is confined to in-frame rearrangements and falls short of the full clone set. An unresolved V gene accounts for under half of the shortfall where checked; the remainder is of unknown origin. V and J calls and clone size are as listed in that table; D and trimming were resolved from the DNA. For this sample there are about 2,100,000 clones; around 93% appear just once. Of the sample, roughly 1.7% is held by the ten largest clones.

The source of the sample is a study of shared clonotypes between healthy human individuals (dated by TCRdb to between 2020 and 2021). With respect to the entire study: The cohort comprised a couple of women and three men aged 18 to 49 years. For each donor, CD4 naive and CD4 memory were each run on three plates, CD8 naive on two plates, and CD8 memory on one plate. Libraries were prepared and TCR repertoires were sequenced by different laboratories using diverse techniques, in order to increase sequencing depth and limit assay-specific biases. To estimate repertoire size and how much clonotypes are shared between individuals, the study performed deep sequencing of blood TCR repertoires from a few healthy adults. Per donor, leukapheresis produced somewhere between about 0.94 and 9 billion PBMCs. What the authors observed across the whole study: Sampling was limited to blood, and TCR repertoires in tissue likely differ from TCR repertoires in blood. Even with the large sequencing depth, rarefaction of the sorted-subset datasets indicated that sequencing was incomplete. Pairwise subsampling indicated that sequencing depth was expected to affect the degree of clonotype sharing among donors. The small number of donors limited the genetic and exposure-history diversity represented. Across a few donors, roughly 5% of naive CD4, roughly 3.4% of naive CD8, 2% to 2.5% of memory CD4, and approximately 0.42% of memory CD8 clonotypes were shared. Compared with non-shared clonotypes, clonotypes shared by all four sorted-subset donors had higher generation probabilities. Estimated clonotype richness was generally larger for naive than for memory subsets.

For the CD8 naive samples, CD45RO-negative cells were positively selected for CCR7, yielding a CD45RA+CCR7+ population from which TemRA cells were excluded. The donors were healthy, HIV-negative adults with no recently reported acute infections or vaccinations. Only Caucasian adults living in Nashville, Tennessee, USA were represented among the donors. After blood collection by leukapheresis, PBMCs were isolated using Ficoll-Histopaque density gradient centrifugation and then cryopreserved in the vapor phase of liquid nitrogen. Purity and quantity of every magnetically sorted T cell population were checked by analytical flow cytometry. Genomic DNA was isolated from each sorted fraction and quantified by UV absorbance on a Nanodrop 2000c. The germline V end is reduced by 3 bases and the J end by 6 bases; junction bases left unmatched: 8. CDR1 and CDR2 are drawn from the germline V gene (reference sequence): MNHEY, SMNVEV. The CDR3 spans 16 residues, from the cysteine through the phenylalanine. Only CDR3 DNA remains: 48 bases, in frame from the first base.

This receptor was identified in a man younger than 30 in good health. Some clones in this sample may be carry-over from other donors' samples. Sequenced input: naive CD8+ T cells from PBMCs. The meaning of the sample's cell subset or site label: CD45RA+CCR7+. The chain was built from TRBV27 and TRBJ2-7; a stretch of 13 junction bases matches TRBD2. CDR3 loop: CASSFTSGRGRGEQYF. At the DNA level, the sequence is TGTGCCAGCAGTTTCACTAGCGGGAGGGGCCGGGGCGAGCAGTACTTC.